One sample yielded the 26 T cell receptor beta chains listed below, sequenced in a study of blood T cell repertoires in COVID-19. The protocol was immunoSEQ multiplex PCR, while the TCRdb copy is restricted to in-frame clones and leaves out a portion. The table records about 68,000 clones, approximately 85% of them present only once. Input material: peripheral blood. The receptors derive from a man between 45 and 60 years old with acute or convalescent COVID-19.

This chain links TRBV11-2 with TRBJ1-1, with D maybe TRBD1 (6 bases). Trimming removed 0 bases at V and 2 bases at J, with 13 bases between. CDR1 is SGHAT, CDR2 FQNNGV, per germline. This CDR3 has 16 amino acids. The CDR3 DNA reads TGTGCCAGCAGCTTAGATTGGCAGGGGCTAAACACTGAAGCTTTCTTT. Protein sequence: CASSLDWQGLNTEAFF.

The rearrangement joins TRBV18 to TRBJ2-6, with D unresolved. This CDR3 contains 15 residues. Germline loops: CDR1 KGHSH, CDR2 LQKENI. The ends were cut back, 4 bases at V and 0 bases at J, with 7 bases in the middle. This CDR3 reads CASSLQLSGANVLTF. For the CDR3, the DNA is TGTGCCAGCTCACTCCAACTCTCTGGGGCCAACGTCCTGACTTTC.

This rearrangement joins TRBV6-1 to TRBJ1-1; D possibly corresponds to TRBD1 (5 bases). The ends were cut back, 1 base at V and 1 base at J, with 10 bases in the middle. CDR1 and CDR2 from the germline V gene are MNHNS and SASEGT. The CDR3 has 15 residues. This CDR3 reads CASSEDPGENTEAFF. The CDR3 region has the DNA TGTGCCAGCAGTGAAGATCCGGGGGAGAACACTGAAGCTTTCTTT.

This clone came up a few times. The chain carries TRBV5-4 and TRBJ2-2; 10 positions match TRBD1. With 5 bases clipped from V and 6 bases from J, the junction kept 4 bases outside the gene matches. The CDR3 contains 14 residues. Germline V gene data show CDR1 as SGHNT and CDR2 as YYREEE (reference sequence). CDR3 protein: CASRMTGGSGELFF. In DNA form, the CDR3 reads TGTGCCAGCAGAATGACAGGGGGCTCCGGGGAGCTGTTTTTT.

This chain joins TRBV24-1 and TRBJ2-1; D possibly corresponds to TRBD2 (5 bases). Per germline, CDR1 KGHDR and CDR2 SFDVKD. CDR3 length equals 16 residues. Deletions cut 3 bases from V and 0 bases from J, with 11 bases between. CDR3 in DNA: TGTGCCACCAGTGATCCCACGGGGAGCTCCTACAATGAGCAGTTCTTC. This codes for CATSDPTGSSYNEQFF.

The chain joins TRBV24-1 to TRBJ2-2, with 7 positions matching TRBD1. This CDR3 has 13 amino acids. V lost 6 bases, J lost 7 bases, and 4 bases stayed unmatched. Germline CDR1 reads KGHDR; CDR2 reads SFDVKD. CDR3 in amino acids: CATSTGVSGELFF. The DNA for the CDR3 is TGTGCCACCAGTACAGGGGTGAGCGGGGAGCTGTTTTTT.

This clone was seen only a few times. The chain links TRBV29-1 to TRBJ2-2; 8 bases fit TRBD1. Germline CDR1 SQVTM, CDR2 ANQGSEA. This CDR3 comprises 13 residues. Germline trimming cut 5 bases from V and 3 bases from J; bases unmatched to any gene: 2. This chain's CDR3 is CSVRQGYTGELFF. As DNA, the CDR3 is TGCAGCGTTAGACAGGGGTACACCGGGGAGCTGTTTTTT.

This clone is a singleton in its sample. The chain is built from TRBV27 and TRBJ1-6; D gene uncertain. The CDR3 contains 15 residues. Trimming left V 7 bases short and J 5 bases short, with 15 bases between. The germline CDR1 and CDR2 sequences are MNHEY and SMNVEV (reference sequence). This CDR3 reads CASKLRPGDNSPLHF. The CDR3 nucleotides read TGTGCCAGCAAATTACGGCCCGGGGATAATTCACCCCTCCACTTT.

The genes are TRBV10-1 and TRBJ2-7; TRBD2 matches 7 bases. There are 16 residues in the CDR3. J gave up 2 bases and V 0 bases, and 7 bases lay outside the gene matches. Germline CDR1 is WNHNN and CDR2 is SYGVQD (reference sequence). Written as DNA, the CDR3 is TGCGCCAGCAGTGAGTCCGCCGGGCGGGGGACCTACGAGCAGTACTTC. This encodes CASSESAGRGTYEQYF.

The V gene is TRBV6-6, the J gene TRBJ1-3, with 7 bases fitting TRBD1. The CDR3 is made up of 15 amino acids. Losses at the gene ends were 6 bases for V and 0 bases for J; bases not matched to a gene: 5. Per germline, CDR1 MNHNY and CDR2 SVGAGI (reference sequence). The DNA of the CDR3 is TGTGCCAGCAGCGCGGGACAGAGCTCTGGAAACACCATATATTTT. This codes for CASSAGQSSGNTIYF.

The V and J genes are TRBV9 and TRBJ1-1; tentative D call: TRBD1 (6 bases). The CDR3 has 16 residues. Between the trimmed V and J ends, which lost 4 bases and 1 base, there was a span of 17 bases. Germline V gene data show CDR1 as SGDLS and CDR2 as YYNGEE. CDR3 in amino acids: CASSPNPTGPNTEAFF. CDR3 in DNA: TGTGCCAGCAGCCCAAACCCGACAGGACCGAACACTGAAGCTTTCTTT.

The rearrangement uses TRBV21-1 and TRBJ1-5. TRBV21-1 counts as a pseudogene. The CDR3 has 16 amino acids. This CDR3 reads CASSRLLAGQIQPQHF. For the CDR3, the DNA is TGTGCCAGCAGCAGACTATTAGCGGGACAGATTCAGCCCCAGCATTTT.

The chain uses TRBV11-3 and TRBJ2-3; D is perhaps TRBD2 (5 bases). Trimming left V 3 bases short and J 3 bases short, with 10 bases between. The CDR3 has 14 amino acids. Looked up from germline, CDR1 is SGHNT and CDR2 is YENEEA. This CDR3 reads CASSFSRGTDTQYF. In DNA form, the CDR3 reads TGTGCCAGCAGCTTTAGTAGAGGGACAGATACGCAGTATTTT.

This rearrangement joins TRBV6-5 to TRBJ2-1, with D maybe TRBD2 (6 bases). The germline CDR1 and CDR2 sequences are MNHEY and SVGAGI. V was trimmed by 5 bases and J by 2 bases, leaving 13 bases between them. This CDR3 spans 15 amino acids. CDR3 sequence reads: CASSPRWGAYNEQFF. In DNA, the CDR3 is TGTGCCAGCAGTCCTCGGTGGGGGGCCTACAATGAGCAGTTCTTC.

The chain is built from TRBV7-3 and TRBJ2-2; TRBD2 is a possible D gene (6 bases). This CDR3 contains 18 residues. Germline CDR1 and CDR2: SGHTA and FQGTGA. V was shortened by 5 bases and J by 5 bases, with 24 bases between the two germline ends. The CDR3 loop is CASSLSRDFPPLTGELFF. The CDR3 coding sequence is TGTGCCAGCAGCCTGTCCCGGGACTTTCCCCCTTTGACCGGGGAGCTGTTTTTT.

This clone has only one observation. V gene TRBV3-1 (or the pseudogene TRBV3-2) combines with J gene TRBJ2-1; tentatively, D is TRBD1 (6 bases). The germline gives CDR1 LGHDT, CDR2 YNNKEL (reference sequence). V lost 1 base to trimming and J lost 7 bases, with 14 bases between them. The CDR3 has 15 amino acids. CDR3 DNA sequence: TGTGCCAGCAGCCAAGGATCCGGGACATGGAATGAGCAGTTCTTC. It yields the protein CASSQGSGTWNEQFF.

The rearrangement joins TRBV3-1 (or the pseudogene TRBV3-2) to TRBJ2-5; 7 bases line up with TRBD1. The CDR3 runs 17 residues. The germline V gene encodes CDR1 LGHDT and CDR2 YNNKEL (reference sequence). After removal of 1 base from V and 2 bases from J, the junction contained 10 bases not matched to a gene. The CDR3 spells CASSQVGARGYQETQYF. The CDR3 DNA reads as TGTGCCAGCAGCCAAGTAGGCGCCAGGGGGTATCAAGAGACCCAGTACTTC.

V and J are TRBV19 and TRBJ1-2; 7 positions agree with TRBD1. Trimming removed 5 bases from V and 3 bases from J; junction bases left unmatched: 3. The germline gives CDR1 LNHDA, CDR2 SQIVND (reference sequence). This CDR3 contains 13 residues. The CDR3 is CASSPQGYYGYTF. Written as DNA, the CDR3 is TGTGCCAGTAGTCCACAGGGGTACTATGGCTACACCTTC.

The V call is TRBV11-2, the J call TRBJ2-1; D possibly corresponds to TRBD1 (7 bases). This CDR3 region has 14 residues. CDR1 SGHAT and CDR2 FQNNGV come from the germline V gene. V dropped 5 bases and J dropped 2 bases, with 10 bases sitting between them. The CDR3 DNA is TGTGCCAGCAGCGCGGGACAGACCTACAATGAGCAGTTCTTC. Its translation is CASSAGQTYNEQFF.

The chain uses TRBV7-9 and TRBJ1-1, with 7 bases matching TRBD1. This CDR3 is built from 14 residues. Germline values: CDR1 SEHNR, CDR2 FQNEAQ (reference sequence). V was pared by 5 bases and J by 4 bases, with 7 bases of the junction left unmatched. In DNA, the CDR3 is TGTGCCAGCAGCCCTCGGACAGGAGGCACTGAAGCTTTCTTT. It specifies CASSPRTGGTEAFF.

This chain joins TRBV19 and TRBJ2-1, with 7 nucleotides matching TRBD1. The CDR3 is 17 residues long. CDR1 is LNHDA, CDR2 SQIVND, per germline (reference sequence). V was pared by 4 bases and J by 0 bases, with 9 bases of the junction left unmatched. CDR3 DNA sequence: TGTGCCAGTAGTACTCCGACAGGGTTTAGCTCCTACAATGAGCAGTTCTTC. Its translation is CASSTPTGFSSYNEQFF. The variable domain in full, with the rest retrieved from reference TRBV19 and TRBJ2-1, is DGGITQSPKYLFRKEGQNVTLSCEQNLNHDAMYWYRQDPGQGLRLIYYSQIVNDFQKGDIAEGYSVSREKKESFPLTVTSAQKNPTAFYLCASSTPTGFSSYNEQFFGPGTRLTVL.

J is TRBJ2-1 and V is TRBV3-1 (or the pseudogene TRBV3-2); TRBD1 matches 8 bases. Germline V gives CDR1 LGHDT, CDR2 YNNKEL (reference sequence). With V trimmed by 8 bases and J by 5 bases, 5 bases remained unmatched. There are 13 residues in the CDR3. The CDR3, as DNA: TGTGCCAGCCGACAGGGGATCCACAATGAGCAGTTCTTC. It specifies CASRQGIHNEQFF.

The CDR3 DNA sequence: TGTGCCAGCAGCCGTGTACCTAGCGGGTTGTCTCACAATGAGCAGTTCTTC. Residues: CASSRVPSGLSHNEQFF. This rearrangement joins TRBV27 to TRBJ2-1; 8 bases line up with TRBD2. The CDR3 covers 17 residues. The germline V gene has CDR1 MNHEY and CDR2 SMNVEV (reference sequence). V was pared by 6 bases and J by 5 bases, with 15 bases of the junction left unmatched.

This clone was found once. The chain links TRBV7-3 to TRBJ2-2, with TRBD1 as a possible D gene (6 bases). Trimming removed 5 bases from V and 0 bases from J, with 13 bases in between. Germline V gene data show CDR1 as SGHTA and CDR2 as FQGTGA. This CDR3 has 16 amino acids. The CDR3 DNA is TGTGCCAGCAGCCAATCCGGGACATCGAACACCGGGGAGCTGTTTTTT. Residues: CASSQSGTSNTGELFF.

The chain combines TRBV12-5 with TRBJ2-1, with TRBD2 identical over 13 bases. Losses at the gene ends were 2 bases for V and 8 bases for J; bases not matched to a gene: 12. The CDR3 runs to 18 residues. The germline V gene encodes CDR1 LGHNT and CDR2 FRNRAP. CDR3 sequence: CASGLSRLAGGFLDEQFF. The CDR3 DNA reads as TGTGCTAGTGGTTTGTCCCGACTAGCGGGGGGTTTTCTTGATGAGCAGTTCTTC.

This chain connects TRBV7-8 to TRBJ2-3; 15 positions match TRBD2. After removal of 4 bases from V and 4 bases from J, the junction contained 0 bases not matched to a gene. This CDR3 spans 15 amino acids. Germline lookup yields CDR1 SGHVS and CDR2 FQNEAQ. CDR3: CASSWTSGGADTQYF. CDR3 DNA: TGTGCCAGCAGCTGGACTAGCGGGGGGGCAGATACGCAGTATTTT.